The sequence of this T cell receptor (beta chain) was determined in a study of T cells after yellow fever vaccination. This clonotype was seen only a few times. Each CDR3 protein is one row after TCRdb ran MiXCR on the 5' RACE reads. The sample lists under 550,000 distinct CDR3 sequences, less than 25% occurring once. Germline V gives CDR1 SGHTA, CDR2 FQGNSA. Deletions cut 5 bases from V and 6 bases from J, with 22 bases between. The CDR3 is 16 amino acids. The sequences come from PBMCs, collected 21 days after the first yellow fever vaccination. V gene TRBV7-2 combines with J gene TRBJ1-2; tentatively, D is TRBD1 (5 bases). The TCR was taken from a man between 18 and 35 years old who received the YFV17D yellow fever vaccine. CDR3 amino acids: CASSQTNPPLGDGYTF. The CDR3, as DNA: TGTGCCAGCAGCCAAACCAACCCCCCCTTGGGGGATGGCTACACCTTC.